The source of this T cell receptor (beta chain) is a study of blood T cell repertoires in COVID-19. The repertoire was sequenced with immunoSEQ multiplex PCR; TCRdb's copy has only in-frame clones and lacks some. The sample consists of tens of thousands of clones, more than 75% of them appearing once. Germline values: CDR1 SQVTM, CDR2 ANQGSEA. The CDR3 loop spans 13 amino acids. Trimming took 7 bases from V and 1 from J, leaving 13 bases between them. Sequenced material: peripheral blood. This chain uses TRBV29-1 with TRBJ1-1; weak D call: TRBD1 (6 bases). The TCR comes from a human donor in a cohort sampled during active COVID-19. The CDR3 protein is CSAERGGNTEAFF. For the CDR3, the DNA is TGCAGCGCCGAGAGGGGGGGGAACACTGAAGCTTTCTTT.